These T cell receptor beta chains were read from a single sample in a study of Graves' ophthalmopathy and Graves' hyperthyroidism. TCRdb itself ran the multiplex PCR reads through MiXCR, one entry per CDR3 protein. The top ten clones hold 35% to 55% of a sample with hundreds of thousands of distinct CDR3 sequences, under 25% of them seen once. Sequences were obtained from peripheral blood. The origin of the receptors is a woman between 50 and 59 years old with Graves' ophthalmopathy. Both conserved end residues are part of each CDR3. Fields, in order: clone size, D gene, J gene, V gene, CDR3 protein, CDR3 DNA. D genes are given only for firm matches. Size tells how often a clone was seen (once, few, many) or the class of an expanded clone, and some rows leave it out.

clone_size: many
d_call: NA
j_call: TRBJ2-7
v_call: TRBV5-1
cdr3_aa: CASSPRQAWDPYEQYF
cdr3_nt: TGCGCCAGCAGCCCACGACAGGCCTGGGACCCATACGAGCAGTACTTC

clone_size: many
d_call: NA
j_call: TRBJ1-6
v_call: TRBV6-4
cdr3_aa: CASRAEYNSPLHF
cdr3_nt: TGTGCCAGCAGGGCGGAATATAATTCACCCCTCCACTTT

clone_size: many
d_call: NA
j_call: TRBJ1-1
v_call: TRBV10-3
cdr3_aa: CAISEGGAMTEAFF
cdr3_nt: TGTGCCATCAGTGAAGGGGGGGCAATGACTGAAGCTTTCTTT

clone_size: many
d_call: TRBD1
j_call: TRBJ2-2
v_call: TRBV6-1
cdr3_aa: CASSDPGQGTGELFF
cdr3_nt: TGTGCCAGCAGTGACCCGGGACAGGGGACCGGGGAGCTGTTTTTT

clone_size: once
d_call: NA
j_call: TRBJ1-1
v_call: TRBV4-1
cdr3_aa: CASSQAGHLNTEAFF
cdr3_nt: TGCGCCAGCAGCCAGGCCGGACACCTGAACACTGAAGCTTTCTTT

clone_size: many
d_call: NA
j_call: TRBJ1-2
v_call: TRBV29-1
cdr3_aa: CSVETVQRKGGYTF
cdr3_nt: TGCAGCGTTGAAACGGTACAGAGGAAGGGGGGCTACACCTTC

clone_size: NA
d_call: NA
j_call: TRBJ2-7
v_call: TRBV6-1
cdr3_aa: CASSVTPYEQYF
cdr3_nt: TGTGCCAGCAGTGTGACCCCCTACGAGCAGTACTTC

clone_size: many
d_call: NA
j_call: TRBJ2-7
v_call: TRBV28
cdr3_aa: CASSRRGAETYEQYF
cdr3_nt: TGTGCCAGCAGCCGCAGGGGGGCAGAAACCTACGAGCAGTACTTC

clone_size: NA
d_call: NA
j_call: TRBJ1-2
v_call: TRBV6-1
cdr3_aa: CASSRELLYGYTF
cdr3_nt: TGTGCCAGCAGTCGAGAACTCTTATATGGCTACACCTTC

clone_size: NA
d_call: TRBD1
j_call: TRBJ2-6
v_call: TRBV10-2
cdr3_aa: CASRTLQGSGANVLTF
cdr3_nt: TGCGCCAGCAGGACTCTACAGGGGTCAGGGGCCAACGTCCTGACTTTC

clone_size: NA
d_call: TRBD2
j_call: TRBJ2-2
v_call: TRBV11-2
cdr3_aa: CASSPRLAGGHANTGELFF
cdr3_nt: TGTGCCAGCAGCCCCAGACTAGCGGGGGGCCACGCGAACACCGGGGAGCTGTTTTTT

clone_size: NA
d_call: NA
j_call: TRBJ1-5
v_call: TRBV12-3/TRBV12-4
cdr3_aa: CASSYPPQQPQHF
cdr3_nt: TGTGCCAGCAGTTACCCCCCCCAACAGCCCCAGCATTTT

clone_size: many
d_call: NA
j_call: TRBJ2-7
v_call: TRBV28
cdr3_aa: CASTPSSVPYEQYF
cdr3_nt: TGTGCCAGCACCCCGAGCAGTGTTCCTTACGAGCAGTACTTC

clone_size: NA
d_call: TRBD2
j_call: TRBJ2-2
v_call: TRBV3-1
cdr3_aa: CASSPRSAGGSGELFF
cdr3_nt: TGTGCCAGCAGCCCTAGGTCAGCGGGAGGGTCCGGGGAGCTGTTTTTT

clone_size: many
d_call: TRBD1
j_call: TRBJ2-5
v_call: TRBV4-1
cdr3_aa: CASSLGQGEETQYF
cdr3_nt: TGCGCCAGCAGCCTGGGACAGGGGGAAGAGACCCAGTACTTC

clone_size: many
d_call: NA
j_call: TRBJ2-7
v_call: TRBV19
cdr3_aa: CASETGTLGEQYF
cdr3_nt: TGTGCCAGCGAAACCGGGACTCTGGGCGAGCAGTACTTC

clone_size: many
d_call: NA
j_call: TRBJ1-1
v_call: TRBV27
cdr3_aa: CASSPRQGYKAFF
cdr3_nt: TGTGCCAGCAGTCCCCGCCAGGGATACAAAGCTTTCTTT

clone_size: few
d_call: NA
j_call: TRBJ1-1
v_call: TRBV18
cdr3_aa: CASSPGLGVAEAFF
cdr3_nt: TGTGCCAGCTCACCAGGGTTAGGGGTTGCTGAAGCTTTCTTT

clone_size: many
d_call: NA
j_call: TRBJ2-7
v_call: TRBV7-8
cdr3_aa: CASSPPAGVQTYEQYF
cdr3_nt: TGTGCCAGCAGCCCCCCGGCGGGCGTCCAGACCTACGAGCAGTACTTC

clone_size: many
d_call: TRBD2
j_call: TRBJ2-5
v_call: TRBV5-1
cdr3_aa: CASGPGLAYETQYF
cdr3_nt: TGCGCCAGCGGTCCGGGACTAGCTTATGAGACCCAGTACTTC

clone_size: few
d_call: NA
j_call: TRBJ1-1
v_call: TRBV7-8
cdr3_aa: CASSPSAFREGGNTEAFF
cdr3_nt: TGTGCCAGCAGCCCCAGTGCTTTCAGGGAGGGGGGGAACACTGAAGCTTTCTTT

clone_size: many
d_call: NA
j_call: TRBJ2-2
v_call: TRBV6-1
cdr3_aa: CASSALGGTGELFF
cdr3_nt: TGTGCCAGCAGTGCTCTCGGGGGTACCGGGGAGCTGTTTTTT

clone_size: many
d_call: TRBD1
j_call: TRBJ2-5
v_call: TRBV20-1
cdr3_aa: CSARDGQGGETQYF
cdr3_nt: TGCAGTGCTAGAGACGGACAGGGCGGGGAGACCCAGTACTTC

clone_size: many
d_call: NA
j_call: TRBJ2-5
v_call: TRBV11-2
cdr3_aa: CASSLVVSQETQYF
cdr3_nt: TGTGCCAGCAGCTTAGTAGTTAGTCAAGAGACCCAGTACTTC

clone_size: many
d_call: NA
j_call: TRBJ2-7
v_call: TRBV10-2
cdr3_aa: CASSESGALGGHEQYF
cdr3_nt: TGCGCCAGCAGTGAGTCGGGGGCGCTGGGGGGCCACGAGCAGTACTTC

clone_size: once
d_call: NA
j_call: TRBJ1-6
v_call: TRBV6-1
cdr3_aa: CASSETDNSPLHF
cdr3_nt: TGTGCCAGCAGTGAGACAGATAATTCACCCCTCCACTTT

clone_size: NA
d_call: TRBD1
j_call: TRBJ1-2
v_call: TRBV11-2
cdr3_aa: CASSLIAGQSLNGYTF
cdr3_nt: TGTGCCAGTAGCTTAATCGCGGGACAGTCCTTAAACGGCTACACCTTC

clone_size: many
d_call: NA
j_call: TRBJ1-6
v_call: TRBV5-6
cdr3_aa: CASSTRVSPLHF
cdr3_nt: TGTGCCAGCAGCACACGTGTCTCACCCCTCCACTTT

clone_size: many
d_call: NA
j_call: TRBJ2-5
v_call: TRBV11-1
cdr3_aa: CASSLGMDGVGETQYF
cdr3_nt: TGTGCCAGCAGCTTAGGAATGGACGGGGTCGGGGAGACCCAGTACTTC

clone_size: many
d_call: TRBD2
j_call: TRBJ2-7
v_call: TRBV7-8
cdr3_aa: CASSLAWSSGYEQYF
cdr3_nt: TGTGCCAGCAGCTTAGCGTGGTCTAGCGGGTACGAGCAGTACTTC

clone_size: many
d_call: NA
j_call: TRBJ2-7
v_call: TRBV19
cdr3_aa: CASSIVHTATYEQYF
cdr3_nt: TGTGCCAGTAGTATAGTCCATACTGCAACCTACGAGCAGTACTTC

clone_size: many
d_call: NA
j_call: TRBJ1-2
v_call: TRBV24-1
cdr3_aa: CATSDLGTPRSGYTF
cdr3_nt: TGTGCCACCAGTGATTTGGGGACCCCAAGGAGTGGCTACACCTTC

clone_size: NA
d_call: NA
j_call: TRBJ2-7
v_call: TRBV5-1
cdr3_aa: CASSFSAGGLETYEQYF
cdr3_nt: TGCGCCAGCAGCTTTAGTGCTGGCGGACTGGAAACCTACGAGCAGTACTTC

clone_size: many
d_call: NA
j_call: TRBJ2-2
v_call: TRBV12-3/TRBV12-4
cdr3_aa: CASSNTNTGELFF
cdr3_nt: TGTGCCAGCAGTAATACGAACACCGGGGAGCTGTTTTTT

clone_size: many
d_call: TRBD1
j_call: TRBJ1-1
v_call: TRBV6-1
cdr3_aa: CATDRVAFF
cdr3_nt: TGTGCCACCGACAGGGTGGCTTTCTTT

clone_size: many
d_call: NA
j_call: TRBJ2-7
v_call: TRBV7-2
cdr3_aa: CASSLAPTSSYEQYF
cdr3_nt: TGTGCCAGCAGCTTAGCCCCTACTAGCTCCTACGAGCAGTACTTC

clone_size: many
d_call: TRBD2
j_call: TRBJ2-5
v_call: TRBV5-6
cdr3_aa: CASSVAGGGRRGRETQYF
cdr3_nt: TGTGCCAGCAGCGTCGCCGGCGGGGGGCGCCGGGGCAGGGAGACCCAGTACTTC

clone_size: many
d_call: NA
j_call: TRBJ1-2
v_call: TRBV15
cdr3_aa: CATSRDLRSGNGYTF
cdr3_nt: TGTGCCACCAGCAGAGATTTGAGGAGTGGGAATGGCTACACCTTC

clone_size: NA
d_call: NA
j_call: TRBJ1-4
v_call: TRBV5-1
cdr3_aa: CASSLWSGEKLFF
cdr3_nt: TGCGCCAGCAGCTTGTGGTCAGGGGAAAAACTGTTTTTT

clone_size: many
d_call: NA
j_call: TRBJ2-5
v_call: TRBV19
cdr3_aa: CASRKMGREETQYF
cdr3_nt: TGTGCCAGTAGAAAAATGGGTAGGGAAGAGACCCAGTACTTC

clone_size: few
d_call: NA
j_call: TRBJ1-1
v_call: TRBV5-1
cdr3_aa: CASSLLLSRTNTEAFF
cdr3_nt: TGCGCCAGCAGCTTGCTTCTCTCCCGAACGAACACTGAAGCTTTCTTT

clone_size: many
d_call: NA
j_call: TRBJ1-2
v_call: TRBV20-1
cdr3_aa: CSATVGQFGYTF
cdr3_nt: TGCAGTGCTACAGTAGGACAATTTGGCTACACCTTC

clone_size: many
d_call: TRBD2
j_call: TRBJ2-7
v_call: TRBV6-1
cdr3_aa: CASSEGGGGYEQYF
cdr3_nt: TGTGCCAGCAGTGAAGGCGGGGGGGGCTACGAGCAGTACTTC

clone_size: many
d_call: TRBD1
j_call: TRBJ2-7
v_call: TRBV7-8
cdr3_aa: CASSLAQGRRTGAGDTYEQYF
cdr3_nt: TGTGCCAGCAGCTTAGCTCAAGGCAGAAGGACAGGGGCGGGGGATACCTACGAGCAGTACTTC

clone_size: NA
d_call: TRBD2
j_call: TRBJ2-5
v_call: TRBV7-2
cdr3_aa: CASSPGSSGRSETQYF
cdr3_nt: TGTGCCAGCAGCCCCGGGTCTAGCGGGAGAAGTGAGACCCAGTACTTC

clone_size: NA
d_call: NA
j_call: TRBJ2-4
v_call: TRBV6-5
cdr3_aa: CASSYEGTKNIQYF
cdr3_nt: TGTGCCAGCAGTTACGAGGGTACCAAAAACATTCAGTACTTC

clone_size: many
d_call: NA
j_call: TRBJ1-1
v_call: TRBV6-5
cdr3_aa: CASSWVGTEAFF
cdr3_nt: TGTGCCAGCAGTTGGGTGGGGACTGAAGCTTTCTTT

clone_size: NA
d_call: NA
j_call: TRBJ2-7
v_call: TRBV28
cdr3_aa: CASSLEHQVSYEQYF
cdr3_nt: TGTGCCAGCAGTTTGGAACACCAAGTCTCCTACGAGCAGTACTTC

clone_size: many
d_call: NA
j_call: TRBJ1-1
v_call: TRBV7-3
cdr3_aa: CASSLTGSQNTEAFF
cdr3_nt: TGTGCCAGCAGCTTAACAGGCAGCCAGAACACTGAAGCTTTCTTT

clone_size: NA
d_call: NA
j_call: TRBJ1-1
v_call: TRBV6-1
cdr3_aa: CASSDIQGSTEAFF
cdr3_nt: TGTGCCAGCAGTGATATACAGGGATCCACTGAAGCTTTCTTT

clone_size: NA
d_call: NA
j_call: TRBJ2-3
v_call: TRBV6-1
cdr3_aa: CASRRSILSTQYF
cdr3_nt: TGTGCCAGCAGGCGGAGTATCCTTAGTACGCAGTATTTT

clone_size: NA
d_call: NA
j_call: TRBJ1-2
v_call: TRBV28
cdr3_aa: CASSPGGVANYGYTF
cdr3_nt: TGTGCCAGCAGTCCTGGGGGGGTAGCTAACTATGGCTACACCTTC

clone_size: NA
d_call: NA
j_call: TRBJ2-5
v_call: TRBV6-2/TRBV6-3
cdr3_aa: CASRRTVDIQYFGAGTQYF
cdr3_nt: NA

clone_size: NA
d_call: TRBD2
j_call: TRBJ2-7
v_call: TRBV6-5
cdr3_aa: CASSYDQLAGGYEQYF
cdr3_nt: TGTGCCAGCAGTTACGACCAATTAGCGGGAGGTTACGAGCAGTACTTC

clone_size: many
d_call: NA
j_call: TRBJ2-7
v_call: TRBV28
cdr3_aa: CASTAYREQYF
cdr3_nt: TGTGCCAGCACCGCTTACCGCGAGCAGTACTTC

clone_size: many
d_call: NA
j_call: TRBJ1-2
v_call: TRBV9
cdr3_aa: CASSKEDLDGYTF
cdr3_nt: TGTGCCAGCAGCAAAGAAGATTTGGATGGCTACACCTTC

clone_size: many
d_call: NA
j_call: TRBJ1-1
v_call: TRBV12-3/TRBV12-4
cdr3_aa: CASSLAQGNTEAFF
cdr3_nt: TGTGCCAGCAGTTTAGCTCAGGGTAACACTGAAGCTTTCTTT